This T cell receptor (beta chain) was found in a study of regulatory T cells in long-lasting Graves disease. The V end lost 0 bases, the J end lost 8 bases, and 11 bases lay between the germline ends. CDR1 is ENHRY, CDR2 SYGVKD, per germline. The CDR3 has 14 amino acids. Time point here: newly diagnosed GD, antithyroid drugs for less than 3 months. Preparation of the TCR library used RNA extracted from PBMCs. Building the TCR beta libraries relied on iRepertoire HTBI primers, and CDR3 regions underwent Arm-PCR. Each CDR3 protein gets one entry after TCRdb re-called the multiplex PCR reads with MiXCR. The sample records over 500,000 distinct CDR3 sequences, roughly 15% being singletons. The same data also went into a second study, on T cells in Graves' hyperthyroidism and ophthalmopathy. From that paper: Most expanded thyroid clonotypes above 0.001 recurred in blood.

Sample: peripheral blood mononuclear cells (PBMCs), taken at new diagnosis, from a patient treated with antithyroid drugs. The clonotype was recovered from a man younger than 35 with Graves disease. The chain joins TRBV10-3 to TRBJ1-3; a weak D match, TRBD1 (6 bases). In nucleotides, the CDR3 is TGTGCCATCAGTGAGTCCCGGGGGGCGGACACCATATATTTT. Amino acids: CAISESRGADTIYF.